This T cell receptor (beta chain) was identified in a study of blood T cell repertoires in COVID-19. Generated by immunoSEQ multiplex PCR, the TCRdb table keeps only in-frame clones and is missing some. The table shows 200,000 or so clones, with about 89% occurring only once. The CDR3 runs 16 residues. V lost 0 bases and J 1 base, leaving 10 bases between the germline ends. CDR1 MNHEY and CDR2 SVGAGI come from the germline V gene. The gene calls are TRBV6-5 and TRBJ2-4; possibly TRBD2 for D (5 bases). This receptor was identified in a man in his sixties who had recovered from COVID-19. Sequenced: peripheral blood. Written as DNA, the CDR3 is TGTGCCAGCAGTTACTCCGGGGTAATGGCCAAAAACATTCAGTACTTC. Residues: CASSYSGVMAKNIQYF.